This TCR beta chain was documented in a study of OX40 agonist ivuxolimab in advanced cancers. Study-wide context: From roughly 23 to 90 years was the age range, with a mean of around 54 years, and roughly 83% were male.

With 0 bases clipped from V and 3 bases from J, the junction kept 7 bases outside the gene matches. The CDR3 runs 18 residues. Germline V gene sequence: CDR1 SGDLS, CDR2 YYNGEE. Sequenced by immunoSEQ multiplex PCR; TCRdb stores in-frame clones only, minus some. The sample carries more than 15,000 clones, around 80% recorded once. This rearrangement joins TRBV9 to TRBJ2-6, with 9 bases identical to TRBD2. Sequenced material: CD4+ or CD8+ T cells sorted from blood, taken in a trial of the OX40 agonist ivuxolimab. The TCR was taken from an adult with an advanced solid tumor such as melanoma, head and neck, liver or kidney cancer. DNA for the CDR3: TGTGCCAGCAGCGTAGCGGCTAGCGGGGTATTTGGGGCCAACGTCCTGACTTTC. Translation: CASSVAASGVFGANVLTF.